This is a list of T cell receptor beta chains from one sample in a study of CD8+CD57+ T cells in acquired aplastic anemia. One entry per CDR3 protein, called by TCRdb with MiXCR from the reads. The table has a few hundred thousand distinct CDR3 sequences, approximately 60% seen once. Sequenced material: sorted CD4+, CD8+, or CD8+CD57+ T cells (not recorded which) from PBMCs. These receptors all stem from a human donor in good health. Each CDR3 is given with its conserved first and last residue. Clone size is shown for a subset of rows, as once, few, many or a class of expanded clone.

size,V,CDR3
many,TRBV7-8,CASSPRGARTGELFF
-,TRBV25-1,CASSERRGADANEKLFF
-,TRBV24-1,CATSDSRPQETQYF
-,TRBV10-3,CAIRESWDGNIQYF
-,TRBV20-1,CSAWTSGGYNEAFF
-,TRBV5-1,CASSPGLAGGQRETQYF
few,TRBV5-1,CASGPGFGELFF
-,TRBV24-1,CATSDLPGKAYNEQFF
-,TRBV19,CASSKGGQDQPQHF
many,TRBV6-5,CASSPGLAGFTDTQYF
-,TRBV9,CASSTGQGAETQYF
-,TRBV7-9,CASSPLSAGETQYF
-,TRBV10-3,CAISLPEEGTQYF
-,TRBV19,CASSIPDRGGNQPQHF
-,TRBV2,CASRTGAGSPLHF
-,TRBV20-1,CSATKTNTEAFF
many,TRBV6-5,CASSYTRGGETQYF
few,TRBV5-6,CASSRGAARSEAFF
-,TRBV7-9,CASSLGPGGEQFF
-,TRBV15,CATSGGHSLNYGYTF
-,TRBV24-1,CATSDPRTAGYEQYF
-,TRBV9,CASSARAFNYGYTF
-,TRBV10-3,CAISGGPDYNEQFF
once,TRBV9,CASTKTGGSNQPQHF
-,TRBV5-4,CASIRGGNEQFF
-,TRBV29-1,CSVHLAGSYNEQFF
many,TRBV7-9,CASGGEGHYEQYF
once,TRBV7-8,CASSLERTETQYF
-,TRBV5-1,CASSLYGTDTQYF
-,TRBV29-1,CSVTTGVNTEAFF
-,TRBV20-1,CSARTSGRAQF
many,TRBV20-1,CSASGGGNEQFF
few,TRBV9,CASSVIGNTEAFF
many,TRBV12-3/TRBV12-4,CASSFGIGHYEQYF
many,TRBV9,CASSVEVDPAYEQYF
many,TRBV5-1,CASSLGSVLQGGYGYTF
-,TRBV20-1,CSARDRESYYEQYF
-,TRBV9,CASSSQGQGAYEQYF
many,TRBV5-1,CASSPGQRYEAFF
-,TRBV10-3,CAISESAGHGYTF
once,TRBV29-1,CSVEDVGGGYNEQFF
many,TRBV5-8,CASSFGTSVGTDTQYF
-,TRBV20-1,CSARVLAFNQPQHF
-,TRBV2,CASSEDRAGSPLHF
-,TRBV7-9,CASSPPGTGVGTDTQYF
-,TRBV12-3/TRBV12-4,CASSGQGPYEQYF